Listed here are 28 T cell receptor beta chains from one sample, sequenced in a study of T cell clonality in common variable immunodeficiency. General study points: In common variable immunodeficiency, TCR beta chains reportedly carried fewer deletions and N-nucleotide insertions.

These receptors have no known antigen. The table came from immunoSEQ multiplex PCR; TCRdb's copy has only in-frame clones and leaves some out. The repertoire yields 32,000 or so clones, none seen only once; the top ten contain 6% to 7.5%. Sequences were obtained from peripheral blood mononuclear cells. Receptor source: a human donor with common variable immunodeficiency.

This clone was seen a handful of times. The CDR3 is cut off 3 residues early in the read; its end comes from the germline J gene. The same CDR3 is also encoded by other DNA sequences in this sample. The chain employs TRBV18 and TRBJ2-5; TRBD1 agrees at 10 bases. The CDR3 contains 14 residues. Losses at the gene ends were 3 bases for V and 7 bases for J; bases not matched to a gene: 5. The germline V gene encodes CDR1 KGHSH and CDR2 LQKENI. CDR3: CASSPGTGVGTQYF. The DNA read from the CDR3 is TGTGCCAGCTCACCTGGGACAGGGGTTGGGACC.

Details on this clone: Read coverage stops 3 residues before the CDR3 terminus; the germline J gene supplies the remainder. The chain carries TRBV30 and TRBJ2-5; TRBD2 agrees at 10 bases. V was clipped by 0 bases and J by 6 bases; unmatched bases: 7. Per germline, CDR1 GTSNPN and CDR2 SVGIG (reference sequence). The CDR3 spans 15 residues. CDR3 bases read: TGTGCCTGGAGTGTACTAAGCGGGGGGGGAAAGACC. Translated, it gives CAWSVLSGGGKT. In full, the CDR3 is CAWSVLSGGGKTQYF.

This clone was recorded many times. The CDR3 bases that were read are TGTGCCAGCCACTGGGCAAAAGAGACC. It codes for CASHWAKET. The full CDR3 sequence reads CASHWAKETQYF. The rearrangement links TRBV5-6 to TRBJ2-5; no clear D gene. The read stops 3 residues short of the end of the CDR3; the missing end is completed from the germline J gene. Germline-derived CDR1 and CDR2 are SGHDT and YYEEEE. The CDR3 is 12 amino acids. The V and J ends lost 7 bases and 3 bases respectively, with 10 bases between them.

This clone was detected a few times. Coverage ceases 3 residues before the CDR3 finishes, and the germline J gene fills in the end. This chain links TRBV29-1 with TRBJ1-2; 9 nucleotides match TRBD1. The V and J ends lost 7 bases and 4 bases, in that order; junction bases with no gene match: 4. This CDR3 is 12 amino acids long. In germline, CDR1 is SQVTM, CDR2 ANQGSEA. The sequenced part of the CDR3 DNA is TGCAGCGGGGGACAGGGACGCTATGGC. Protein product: CSGGQGRYG. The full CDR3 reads CSGGQGRYGYTF.

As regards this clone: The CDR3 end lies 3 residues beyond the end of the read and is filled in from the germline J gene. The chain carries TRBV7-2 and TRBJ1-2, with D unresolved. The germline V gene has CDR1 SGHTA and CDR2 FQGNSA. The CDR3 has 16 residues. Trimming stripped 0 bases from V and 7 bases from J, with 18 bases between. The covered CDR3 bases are TGTGCCAGCAGCTTAGCAGTGGGCGGGCATCTTGGTGGC. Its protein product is CASSLAVGGHLGG. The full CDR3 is CASSLAVGGHLGGYTF.

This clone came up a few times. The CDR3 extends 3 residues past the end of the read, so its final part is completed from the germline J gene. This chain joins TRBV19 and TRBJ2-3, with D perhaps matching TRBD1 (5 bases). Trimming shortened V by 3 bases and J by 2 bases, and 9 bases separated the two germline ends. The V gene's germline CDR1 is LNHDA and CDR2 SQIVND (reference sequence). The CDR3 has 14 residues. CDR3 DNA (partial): TGTGCCAGTAGTATGAAGGACAACACAGATACG. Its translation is CASSMKDNTDT. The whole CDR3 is CASSMKDNTDTQYF.

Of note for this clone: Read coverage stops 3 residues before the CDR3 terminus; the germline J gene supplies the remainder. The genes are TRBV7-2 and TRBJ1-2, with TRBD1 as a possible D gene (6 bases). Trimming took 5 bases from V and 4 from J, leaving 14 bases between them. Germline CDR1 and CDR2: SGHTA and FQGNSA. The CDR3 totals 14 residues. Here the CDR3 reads CASSPEDSIYGYTF. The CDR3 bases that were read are TGTGCCAGCAGCCCGGAGGACAGTATCTATGGC.

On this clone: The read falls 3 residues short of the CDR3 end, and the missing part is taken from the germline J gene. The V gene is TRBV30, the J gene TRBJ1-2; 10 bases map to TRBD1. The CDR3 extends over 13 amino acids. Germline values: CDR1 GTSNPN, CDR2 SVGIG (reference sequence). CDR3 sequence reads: CAWSRGQGEGYTF. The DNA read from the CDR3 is TGTGCCTGGAGTCGAGGACAGGGGGAAGGC.

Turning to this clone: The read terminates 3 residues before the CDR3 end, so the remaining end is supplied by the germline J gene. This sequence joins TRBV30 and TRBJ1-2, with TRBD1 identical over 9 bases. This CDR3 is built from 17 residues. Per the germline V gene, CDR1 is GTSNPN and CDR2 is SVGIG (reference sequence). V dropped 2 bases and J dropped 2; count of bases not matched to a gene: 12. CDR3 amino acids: CAWSSTRVGQGNYGYTF. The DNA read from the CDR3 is TGTGCCTGGAGTTCTACCCGGGTGGGACAGGGAAACTATGGC.

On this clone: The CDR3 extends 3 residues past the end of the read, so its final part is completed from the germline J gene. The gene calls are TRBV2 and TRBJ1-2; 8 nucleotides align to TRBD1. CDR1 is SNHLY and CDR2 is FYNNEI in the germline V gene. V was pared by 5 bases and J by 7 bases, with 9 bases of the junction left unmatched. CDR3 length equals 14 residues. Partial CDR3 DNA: TGTGCCAGCAGTCCAGTCTCAGGGGGCCGTGGC. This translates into CASSPVSGGRG. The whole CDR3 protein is CASSPVSGGRGYTF.

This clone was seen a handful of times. Partial CDR3 DNA: TGTGCCAGCAGCCAGACAGGGGTGAGATCACCC. It translates to CASSQTGVRSP. The full CDR3 protein reads CASSQTGVRSPLHF. V gene TRBV7-8 combines with J gene TRBJ1-6; 8 bases fit TRBD1. The sequenced fragment ends 3 residues before the CDR3 boundary, so the rest is inferred from the germline J gene. The CDR3 has 14 amino acids. Per germline, CDR1 SGHVS and CDR2 FQNEAQ. J gave up 10 bases and V 5 bases, and 7 bases lay outside the gene matches.

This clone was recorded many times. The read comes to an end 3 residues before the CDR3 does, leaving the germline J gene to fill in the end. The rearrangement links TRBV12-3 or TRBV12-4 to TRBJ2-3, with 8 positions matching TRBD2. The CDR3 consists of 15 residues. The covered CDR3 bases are TGTGCCAGCACCGGGGGGCGGGGGGTTCTCGGGGCG. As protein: CASTGGRGVLGA. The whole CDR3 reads CASTGGRGVLGAQYF.

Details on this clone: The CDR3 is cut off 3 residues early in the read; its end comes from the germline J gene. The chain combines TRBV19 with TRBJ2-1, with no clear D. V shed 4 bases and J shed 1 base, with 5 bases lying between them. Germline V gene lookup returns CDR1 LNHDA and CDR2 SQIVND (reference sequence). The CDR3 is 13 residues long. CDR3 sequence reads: CASSRASYNEQFF. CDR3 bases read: TGTGCCAGTAGTAGGGCGTCCTACAATGAG.

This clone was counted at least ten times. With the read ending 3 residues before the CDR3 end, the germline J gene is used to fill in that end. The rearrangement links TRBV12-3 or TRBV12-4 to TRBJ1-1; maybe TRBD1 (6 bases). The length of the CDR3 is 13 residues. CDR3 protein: CASSLVRGAGAFF. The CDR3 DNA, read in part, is TGTGCCAGCAGTTTAGTTCGGGGGGCAGGA.

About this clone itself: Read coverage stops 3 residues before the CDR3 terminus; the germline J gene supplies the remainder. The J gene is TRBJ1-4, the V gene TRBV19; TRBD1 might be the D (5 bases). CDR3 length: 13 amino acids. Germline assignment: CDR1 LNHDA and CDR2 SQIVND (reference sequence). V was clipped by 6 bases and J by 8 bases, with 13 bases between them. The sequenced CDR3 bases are TGTGCCAGTAGGTCAGGGCTAAAGGAAAAA. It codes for CASRSGLKEK. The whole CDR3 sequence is CASRSGLKEKLFF.

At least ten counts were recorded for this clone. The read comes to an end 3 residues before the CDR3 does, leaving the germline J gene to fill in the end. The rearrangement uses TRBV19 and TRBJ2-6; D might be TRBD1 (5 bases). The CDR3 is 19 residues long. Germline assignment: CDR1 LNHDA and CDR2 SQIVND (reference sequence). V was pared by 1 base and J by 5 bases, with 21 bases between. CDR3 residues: CASSIAGTGVSGRANVLTF. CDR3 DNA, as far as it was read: TGTGCCAGTAGTATAGCGGGTACAGGCGTATCTGGGCGGGCCAACGTC.

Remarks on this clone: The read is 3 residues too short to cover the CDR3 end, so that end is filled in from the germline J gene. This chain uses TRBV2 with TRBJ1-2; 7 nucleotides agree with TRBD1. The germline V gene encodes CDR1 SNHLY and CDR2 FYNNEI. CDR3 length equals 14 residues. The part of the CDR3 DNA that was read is TGTGCCAGCACCTGGGACAGAGTCTTAGAGGGC. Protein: CASTWDRVLEG. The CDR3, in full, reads CASTWDRVLEGYTF.

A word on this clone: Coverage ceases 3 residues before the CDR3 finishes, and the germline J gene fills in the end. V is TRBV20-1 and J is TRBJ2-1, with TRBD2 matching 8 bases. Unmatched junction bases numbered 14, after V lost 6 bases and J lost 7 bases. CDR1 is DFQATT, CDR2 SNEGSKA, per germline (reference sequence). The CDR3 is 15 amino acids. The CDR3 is CSAPRSGGVGNEQFF. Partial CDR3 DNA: TGCAGTGCCCCGAGGAGCGGGGGCGTCGGAAATGAG.

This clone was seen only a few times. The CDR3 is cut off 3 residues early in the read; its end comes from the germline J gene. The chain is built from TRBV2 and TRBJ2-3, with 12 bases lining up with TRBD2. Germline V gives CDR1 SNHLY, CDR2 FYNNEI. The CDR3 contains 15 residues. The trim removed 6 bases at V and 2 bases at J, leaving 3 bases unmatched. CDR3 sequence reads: CASRRTSGTTDTQYF. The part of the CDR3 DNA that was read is TGTGCCAGCAGAAGGACTAGCGGGACCACAGATACG.

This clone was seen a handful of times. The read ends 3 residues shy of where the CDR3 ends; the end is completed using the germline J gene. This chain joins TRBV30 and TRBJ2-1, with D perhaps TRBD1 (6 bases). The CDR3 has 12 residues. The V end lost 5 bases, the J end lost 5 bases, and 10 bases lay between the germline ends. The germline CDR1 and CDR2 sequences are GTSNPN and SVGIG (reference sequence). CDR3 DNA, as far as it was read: TGTGCCTGGGCCACAGGGAACAATGAG. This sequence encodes CAWATGNNE. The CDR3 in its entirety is CAWATGNNEQFF.

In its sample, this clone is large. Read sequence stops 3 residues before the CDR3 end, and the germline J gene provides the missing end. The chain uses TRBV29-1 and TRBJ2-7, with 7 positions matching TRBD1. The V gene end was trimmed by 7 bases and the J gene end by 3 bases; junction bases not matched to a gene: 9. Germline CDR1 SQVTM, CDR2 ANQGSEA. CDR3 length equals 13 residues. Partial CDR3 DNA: TGCAGCGCCCAAGGGGGACAGAGCTACGAG. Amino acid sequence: CSAQGGQSYE. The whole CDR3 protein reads CSAQGGQSYEQYF.

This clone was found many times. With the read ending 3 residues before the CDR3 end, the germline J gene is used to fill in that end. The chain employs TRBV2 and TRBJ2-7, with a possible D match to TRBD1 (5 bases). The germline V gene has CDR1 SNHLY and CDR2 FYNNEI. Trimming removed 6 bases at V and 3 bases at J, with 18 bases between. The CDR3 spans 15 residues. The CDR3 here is CASRTPVVGLYEQYF. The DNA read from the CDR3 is TGTGCCAGCAGAACCCCCGTCGTGGGGCTCTACGAG.

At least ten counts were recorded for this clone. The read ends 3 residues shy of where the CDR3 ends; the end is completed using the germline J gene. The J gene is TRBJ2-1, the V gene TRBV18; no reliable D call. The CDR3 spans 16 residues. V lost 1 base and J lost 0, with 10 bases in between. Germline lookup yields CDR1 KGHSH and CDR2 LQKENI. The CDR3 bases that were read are TGTGCCAGCTCACCACTCTTGCGTAACTCCTACAATGAG. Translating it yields CASSPLLRNSYNE. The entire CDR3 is CASSPLLRNSYNEQFF.

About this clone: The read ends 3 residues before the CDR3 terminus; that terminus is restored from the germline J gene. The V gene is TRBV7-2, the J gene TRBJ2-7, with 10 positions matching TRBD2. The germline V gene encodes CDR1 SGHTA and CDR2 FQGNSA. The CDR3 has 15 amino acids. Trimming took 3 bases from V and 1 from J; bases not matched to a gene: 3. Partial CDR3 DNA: TGTGCCAGCAGCTTCCGGACTAGCGGATCCTACGAG. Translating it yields CASSFRTSGSYE. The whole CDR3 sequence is CASSFRTSGSYEQYF.

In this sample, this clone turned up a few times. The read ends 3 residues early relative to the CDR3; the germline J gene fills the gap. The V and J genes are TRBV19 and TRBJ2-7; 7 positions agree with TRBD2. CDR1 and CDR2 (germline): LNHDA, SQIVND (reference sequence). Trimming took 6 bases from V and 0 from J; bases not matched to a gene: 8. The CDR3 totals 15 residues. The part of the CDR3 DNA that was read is TGTGCCAGTAGGCCCCCCGCGGGGGACTCCTACGAG. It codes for CASRPPAGDSYE. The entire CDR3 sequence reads CASRPPAGDSYEQYF.

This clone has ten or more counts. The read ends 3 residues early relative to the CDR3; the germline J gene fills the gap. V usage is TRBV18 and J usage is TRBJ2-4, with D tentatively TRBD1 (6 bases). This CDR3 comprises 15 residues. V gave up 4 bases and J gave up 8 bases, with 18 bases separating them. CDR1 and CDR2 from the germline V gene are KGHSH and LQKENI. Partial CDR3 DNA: TGTGCCAGCTCACTGTCGAGCAGGGGTGAGGACATT. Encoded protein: CASSLSSRGEDI. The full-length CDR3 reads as CASSLSSRGEDIQYF.

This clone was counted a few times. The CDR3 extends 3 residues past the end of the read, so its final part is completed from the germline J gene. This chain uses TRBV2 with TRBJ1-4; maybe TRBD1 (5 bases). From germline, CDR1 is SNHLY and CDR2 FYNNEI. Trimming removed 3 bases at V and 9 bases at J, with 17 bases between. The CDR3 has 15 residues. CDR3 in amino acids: CASSDWTRGEKKLFF. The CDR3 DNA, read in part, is TGTGCCAGCAGTGACTGGACGCGGGGGGAGAAAAAA.

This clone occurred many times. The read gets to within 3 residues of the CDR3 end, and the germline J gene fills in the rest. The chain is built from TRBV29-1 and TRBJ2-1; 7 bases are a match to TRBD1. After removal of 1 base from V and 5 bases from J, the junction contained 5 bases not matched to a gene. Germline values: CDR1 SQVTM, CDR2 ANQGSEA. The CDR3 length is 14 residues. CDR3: CSVEGWTGHNEQFF. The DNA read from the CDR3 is TGCAGCGTTGAAGGGTGGACAGGCCACAATGAG.